The text below deals with one TCR beta chain. This record comes from a study of OX40 agonist ivuxolimab in advanced cancers. Study background: Aged about 20 to 80 with a mean of approximately 57 years, they were 82.7% male. Having had anti-PD-1, anti-PD-L1 or anti-CTLA-4 therapy before was allowed, and approximately 40% had some.

Repertoires were generated with immunoSEQ multiplex PCR, while TCRdb's copy carries only in-frame clones and drops some. The sample holds more than 80,000 clones, approximately 94% seen once. With 5 bases removed from V and 7 bases from J, the gap between germline ends came to 16 bases. The length of the CDR3 is 14 residues. Per germline, CDR1 SGDLS and CDR2 YYNGEE. Here the sequenced sample was CD4+ or CD8+ T cells sorted from blood, taken in a trial of the OX40 agonist ivuxolimab. The TCR sequence derives from an adult with an advanced solid tumor such as melanoma, head and neck, liver or kidney cancer. The J gene is TRBJ2-1, the V gene TRBV9; a possible D gene is TRBD2 (7 bases). The CDR3 DNA reads as TGTGCCAGCAGTCGGGGGGACACATCAAATGAGCAGTTCTTC. Its translation is CASSRGDTSNEQFF.